Sequencing of this TCR beta chain was carried out in a study of neurological immune-mediated disorders. General study findings and limits: Expanded clones shared no identical CDR3 amino acid sequences across subjects, which suggested private TCR-beta repertoires in all groups.

V lost 6 bases, J lost 4 bases, and 7 bases stayed unmatched. The CDR3 covers 15 residues. The group of healthy controls was made up of people who were blood bank volunteers in Maryland, USA. This clonotype was seen repeatedly, ten times or more. Its antigen is as yet unknown. The cDNA came from 5'RACE, which used 10-nucleotide random UMIs. TCRdb reprocessed the 5' RACE reads via MiXCR and lists one record per CDR3 protein. The sample consists of approximately 45,000 distinct CDR3 sequences, 12% of them appearing once. V and J are TRBV12-3 or TRBV12-4 and TRBJ2-3; 10 positions match TRBD1. The TCR was taken from a female donor in good health. What was sequenced was PBMCs. In DNA, the CDR3 is TGTGCCAGCAGGCCGGGACAGGGGTTCGCAGATACGCAGTATTTT. It codes for CASRPGQGFADTQYF.